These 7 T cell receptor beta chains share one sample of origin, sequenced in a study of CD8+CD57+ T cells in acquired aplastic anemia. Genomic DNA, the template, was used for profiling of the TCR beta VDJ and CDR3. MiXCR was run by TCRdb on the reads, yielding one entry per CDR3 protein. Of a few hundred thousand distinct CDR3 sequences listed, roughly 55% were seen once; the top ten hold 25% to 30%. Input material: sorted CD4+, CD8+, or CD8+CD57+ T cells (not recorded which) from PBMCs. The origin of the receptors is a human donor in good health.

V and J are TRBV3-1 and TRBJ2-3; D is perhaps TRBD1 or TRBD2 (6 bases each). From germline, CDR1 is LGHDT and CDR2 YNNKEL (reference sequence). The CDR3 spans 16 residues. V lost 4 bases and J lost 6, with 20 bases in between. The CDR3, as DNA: TGTGCCAGCAGCCTCCAAAGGGGGGCGGCCCCTGATACGCAGTATTTT. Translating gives CASSLQRGAAPDTQYF.

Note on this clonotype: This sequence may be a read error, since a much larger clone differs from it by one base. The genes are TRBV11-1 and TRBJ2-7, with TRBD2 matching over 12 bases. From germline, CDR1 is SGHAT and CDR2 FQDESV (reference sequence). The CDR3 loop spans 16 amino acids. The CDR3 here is CASSRSSGRASGEQYF. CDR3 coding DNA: TGCGCCAGCAGCCGATCTAGCGGGAGGGCCTCGGGCGAGCAGTACTTC.

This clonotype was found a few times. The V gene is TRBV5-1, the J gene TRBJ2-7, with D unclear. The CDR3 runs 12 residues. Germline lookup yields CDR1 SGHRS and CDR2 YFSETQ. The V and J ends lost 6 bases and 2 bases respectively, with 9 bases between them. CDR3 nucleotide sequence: TGCGCCAGCACAGCGAACACCTACGAGCAGTACTTC. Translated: CASTANTYEQYF.

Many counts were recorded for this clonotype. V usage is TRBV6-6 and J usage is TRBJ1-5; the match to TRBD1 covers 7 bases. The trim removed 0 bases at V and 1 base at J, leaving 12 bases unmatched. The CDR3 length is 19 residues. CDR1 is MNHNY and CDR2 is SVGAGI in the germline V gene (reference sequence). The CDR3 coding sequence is TGTGCCAGCAGTTACTCGTGCCAAGGACAGGATTACAGCAATCAGCCCCAGCATTTT. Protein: CASSYSCQGQDYSNQPQHF.

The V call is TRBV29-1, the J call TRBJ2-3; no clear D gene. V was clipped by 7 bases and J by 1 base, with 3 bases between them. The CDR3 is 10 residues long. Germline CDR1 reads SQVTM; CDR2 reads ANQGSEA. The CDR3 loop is CSGGTDTQYF. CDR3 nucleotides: TGCAGCGGCGGCACAGATACGCAGTATTTT.

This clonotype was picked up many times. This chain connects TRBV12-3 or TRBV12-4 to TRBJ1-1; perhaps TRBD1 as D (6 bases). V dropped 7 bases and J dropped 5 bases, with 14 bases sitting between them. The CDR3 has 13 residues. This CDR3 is CASTPGGGTEAFF. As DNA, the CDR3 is TGTGCCAGCACCCCGGGAGGGGGAACTGAAGCTTTCTTT.

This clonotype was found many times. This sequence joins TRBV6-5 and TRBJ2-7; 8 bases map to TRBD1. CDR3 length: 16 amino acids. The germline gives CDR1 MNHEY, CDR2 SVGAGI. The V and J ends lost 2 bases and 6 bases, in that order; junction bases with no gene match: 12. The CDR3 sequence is CASSYGSGGARAEQYF. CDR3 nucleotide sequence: TGTGCCAGCAGTTACGGGTCAGGGGGCGCACGGGCCGAGCAGTACTTC.